Sequencing of this T cell receptor beta chain was carried out in a study of T cells after yellow fever vaccination. Study details: For low cell numbers, libraries were made with SMART-Seq v4 Ultra Low Input.

This clonotype was recorded at least ten times. Antigen unknown. Broader study findings: Subsequent booster samples again held most clones from primary vaccination (96% CD4, over 80% CD8). There was a possibility that FACS-sorted repertoires contained abundant clonotypes contaminating from the bulk population.

Trimming removed 4 bases at V and 7 bases at J, with 20 bases between. The CDR3 has 15 residues. Looked up from germline, CDR1 is SGHTA and CDR2 is FQGTGA. MiXCR was run by TCRdb on the 5' RACE reads, yielding one entry per CDR3 protein. This table holds 350,000 to 450,000 distinct CDR3 sequences, 6% to 8% found once. Sequencing used PBMCs, obtained 5 days after the yellow fever booster vaccination. This receptor was taken from a man aged 30-40 years who received the YFV17D yellow fever vaccine. This sequence joins TRBV7-3 and TRBJ2-7, with D maybe TRBD1 (6 bases). The CDR3 loop reads CASSSGQKPYVEQYF. As DNA, the CDR3 is TGTGCCAGCAGCTCGGGACAAAAACCTTACGTGGAGCAGTACTTC.